This TCR beta chain was sequenced in a study of Ad26.COV2.S vaccination and SARS-CoV-2 variants. Study-level results: Vaccine recipients surpassed placebo recipients in spike-specific TCR breadth. Considerable breadth of spike-specific CD8+ and CD4+ T cell responses has reportedly been documented following vaccination.

This clone is a singleton in its sample. Antigen: not known. V gave up 3 bases and J gave up 8 bases, with 10 bases separating them. Germline V lookup: CDR1 KGHDR, CDR2 SFDVKD. CDR3 length: 12 amino acids. Treatment in this sample: roughly 20 received Ad26.COV2.S at low or high dose, single or two shots; about 5 received placebo; per-sample allocation not given. Sampling took place 63 days after the first vaccine or placebo injection. At a Boston site, the person donating was an adult of 18-55 years. Here immunoSEQ multiplex PCR was the method, and the copy in TCRdb shows in-frame clones only, minus some. This sample has some 340,000 clones, with 70% to 90% found just once.

The sample was peripheral blood, taken in a trial of Ad26.COV2.S vaccine versus placebo. This TCR was recovered from a person between 18 and 59 years old who received the Ad26.COV2.S COVID-19 vaccine or a placebo. V usage is TRBV24-1 and J usage is TRBJ2-7; tentatively, D is TRBD1 (6 bases). Written as DNA, the CDR3 is TGTGCCACCAGTGATAATCAGGGGCAGCAGTACTTC. The encoded protein is CATSDNQGQQYF.